A single sample is the source of the 14 T cell receptor beta chains below, sequenced in a study of cytomegalovirus exposure and HLA in healthy donors. The PCR was carried out with 60 Vbeta primers and 13 Jbeta primers. Generated by immunoSEQ multiplex PCR, the TCRdb table keeps only in-frame clones and is missing some. Found here are approximately 110,000 clones, approximately 70% of them singletons; the top ten hold under 13%. Sequencing used PBMCs. Every receptor here comes from a man in his forties or fifties in good health and CMV-seropositive.

This chain uses TRBV6-5 with TRBJ2-5; D is ambiguous. Germline V CDR1 and CDR2: MNHEY, SVGAGI. Trimming removed 2 bases at V and 3 bases at J, with 16 bases between. CDR3 length: 16 amino acids. This chain's CDR3 is CASSYASAQKKETQYF. DNA for the CDR3: TGTGCCAGCAGTTACGCCTCGGCACAGAAAAAAGAGACCCAGTACTTC.

V usage is TRBV9 and J usage is TRBJ1-2; TRBD1 is a possible D gene (5 bases). The CDR3 has 13 amino acids. The V end lost 5 bases, the J end lost 8 bases, and 16 bases lay between the germline ends. Germline CDR1 is SGDLS and CDR2 is YYNGEE. In DNA, the CDR3 is TGTGCCAGCAGTGTGGGGACGGGAGACGGCTACACCTTC. Its protein is CASSVGTGDGYTF.

This clone was recorded a few times. The chain combines TRBV30 with TRBJ2-5; tentative D call: TRBD2 (7 bases). Germline assignment: CDR1 GTSNPN and CDR2 SVGIG (reference sequence). CDR3 size: 13 residues. CDR3 bases: TGTGCGTGGGGAGGGGGGGGAAAAGAGACCCAGTACTTC. Translated: CAWGGGGKETQYF.

To note about this clone: One end of the junction varies from germline; a read error may be responsible. V is TRBV10-3 and J is TRBJ1-2; 11 positions match TRBD1. The germline gives CDR1 ENHRY, CDR2 SYGVKD. The CDR3 runs 15 residues. The CDR3 loop is CAIGDPQDRGHGYTF. CDR3 DNA: TGTGCCATCGGTGATCCCCAGGACAGGGGGCATGGCTACACCTTC.

This clone was recorded a few times. The rearrangement links TRBV4-3 to TRBJ2-3; 9 bases are a match to TRBD2. This CDR3 spans 15 amino acids. J gave up 1 base and V 5 bases, and 4 bases lay outside the gene matches. Germline values: CDR1 LGHNA, CDR2 YSLEER. The CDR3 spells CASSLLAGGTDTQYF. CDR3 bases: TGCGCCAGCAGCTTACTAGCGGGCGGCACAGATACGCAGTATTTT.

This clone was observed a single time. CDR3 sequence: CASSLWGDEQFF. CDR3 bases: TGTGCCAGCAGTTTATGGGGGGATGAGCAGTTCTTC. V gene TRBV27 combines with J gene TRBJ2-1; D perhaps matches TRBD2 (6 bases). In germline, CDR1 is MNHEY, CDR2 SMNVEV (reference sequence). The V and J ends lost 1 base and 8 bases respectively, with 6 bases between them. This CDR3 comprises 12 residues.

The CDR3 reads CASSSHGTFSGNTIYF. The DNA for the CDR3 is TGTGCCAGCAGTTCTCACGGGACATTTTCTGGAAACACCATATATTTT. V gene TRBV6-5 combines with J gene TRBJ1-3, with a weak D call TRBD1 (6 bases). V dropped 4 bases and J dropped 1 base, with 14 bases sitting between them. CDR1 MNHEY and CDR2 SVGAGI come from the germline V gene. The CDR3 covers 16 residues.

In this sample, this clone turned up a few times. V and J are TRBV30 and TRBJ2-7; D possibly corresponds to TRBD1 (6 bases). The germline V gene has CDR1 GTSNPN and CDR2 SVGIG (reference sequence). The CDR3 runs 11 residues. V was shortened by 3 bases and J by 8 bases, with 11 bases between the two germline ends. In DNA form, the CDR3 reads TGTGCCTGGAGCACAACAGGGAAGCAGTACGTC. Amino acid sequence: CAWSTTGKQYV.

The chain joins TRBV20-1 to TRBJ2-1, with D possibly being TRBD2 (5 bases). Germline V lookup: CDR1 DFQATT, CDR2 SNEGSKA (reference sequence). V was cut by 4 bases and J by 7 bases, with 8 bases left in between. The CDR3 loop spans 11 amino acids. The CDR3 bases are TGCAGTGCTACCGGGGTTAATGAGCAGTTCTTC. The encoded protein is CSATGVNEQFF.

This clone came up a few times. J is TRBJ2-7 and V is TRBV6-5; D is possibly TRBD1 (6 bases). The V gene's germline CDR1 is MNHEY and CDR2 SVGAGI. Trimming pared 4 bases from V and 2 bases from J, leaving 12 bases between. The CDR3 length is 14 residues. The CDR3 protein is CASSSRQVPYEQYF. Here the CDR3 DNA reads TGTGCCAGCAGTTCCCGACAGGTGCCCTACGAGCAGTACTTC.

The CDR3 nucleotides read TGTGCCATCAGTGGGACACCCCAAGGGGATACGCAGTATTTT. This translates into CAISGTPQGDTQYF. This chain connects TRBV10-3 to TRBJ2-3; perhaps TRBD1 as D (5 bases). This CDR3 spans 14 amino acids. Trimming removed 4 bases at V and 6 bases at J, with 14 bases between. CDR1 and CDR2 from the germline V gene are ENHRY and SYGVKD.

V gene TRBV25-1 combines with J gene TRBJ2-2, with TRBD2 matching 11 bases. With V trimmed by 1 base and J by 6 bases, 4 bases remained unmatched. The CDR3 runs 16 residues. Per germline, CDR1 MGHDK and CDR2 SYGVNS. The CDR3 loop reads CASSESSGRTSGELFF. CDR3 nucleotides: TGTGCCAGCAGTGAATCTAGCGGGAGGACTTCCGGGGAGCTGTTTTTT.

The rearrangement uses TRBV6-1 and TRBJ1-2; unclear D gene. This CDR3 region has 14 residues. CDR1 MNHNS and CDR2 SASEGT come from the germline V gene. V was cut by 7 bases and J by 2 bases, with 14 bases left in between. CDR3 coding DNA: TGTGCCAGCACTCAAAGGGAGGGAAACTATGGCTACACCTTC. This sequence encodes CASTQREGNYGYTF.

This clone turned up a few times. The CDR3 sequence: CASTALGQGGDEQFF. The DNA of the CDR3 is TGTGCCAGCACGGCCCTGGGCCAGGGGGGCGATGAGCAGTTCTTC. The rearrangement links TRBV9 to TRBJ2-1; TRBD1 is a possible D gene (7 bases). The germline gives CDR1 SGDLS, CDR2 YYNGEE. The CDR3 loop spans 15 amino acids. V was cut by 6 bases and J by 8 bases, with 21 bases left in between.